One T cell receptor beta chain is described in this entry. This clonotype was recorded a few times. Its cognate antigen has yet to be identified. No much larger clone exists at a distance of one base, and base qualities are not known. This specimen comes from a study of vaccination and CD4 T cells after COVID-19 (dated by TCRdb to between 2021 and 2022). Background for the entire study: Convalescent patients had a positive SARS-CoV-2 result on nasal swab PCR, and of these patients, several had mild disease and one had severe disease. Culture stimuli were overlapping spike peptide pools from SARS-CoV-2 and from the common cold coronaviruses HCoV-NL63, HCoV-OC43 and HCoV-229E. Post-COVID blood samples from convalescent patients were collected a median of roughly 100 days after diagnosis, with a range of about 35 to 180 days. Six males and four females were included in the convalescent cohort, with two Hispanic individuals, seven Caucasians, two Asians and one multiracial person represented. Participants received two doses of either the Pfizer-BioNTech BNT162b2 vaccine (n=8) or the Moderna mRNA-1273 vaccine (n=2). Post-vaccine blood samples were obtained a median of around 74 days after the second vaccine dose, with a range of roughly 12 to 250 days. As controls, cultures received a CEFX viral epitope pool (the positive control), an HIV-1 Nef peptide pool (the negative control), or no peptide at all. In approximately eleven COVID-19 convalescent patients and a handful of infection-naive healthy vaccine recipients, the spike-specific CD4+ TCR repertoire before mRNA vaccination was compared with the repertoire after mRNA vaccination. The investigation overall reported the following: Although the median number of SARS-CoV-2-reactive clonotypes went up from 20 to 25 after infection to around 40 after vaccination, the increase was not significant. Relatively few convalescent patients were included in the study, and early timepoints after natural infection were not analyzed. In convalescent patients, a median 86.3% of post-vaccine SARS-CoV-2-reactive clones were detected only after vaccination, and vaccine-specific priming was suggested by this finding. Of the vaccine-specific clones found in convalescent patients, nearly all (304 of 307) were mono-reactive for SARS-CoV-2 spike instead of being cross-reactive with common cold coronaviruses.

The treatment or condition label of this sample denotes: roughly nine-day PBMC culture with coronavirus spike peptide pools or control peptides (ViraFEST assay). To expand antigen-specific T cells with peptide pools and then pick out the expanded clonotypes through TCR sequencing, the study relied on the ViraFEST assay. The convalescent patients' positive SARS-CoV-2 PCR tests fell between March and December 2020, which was before the Alpha, Beta and Delta variants emerged in the United States. Each well held about 2 million PBMCs cultured in IMDM containing approximately 5.3% human AB serum and 9 to 10 IU/ml IL-2, with roughly 9.2 ug/ml peptide pools added. On days 3 and 7, half of the culture medium was replaced with fresh IL-2-containing medium. After nine to eleven days of culture, CD4+ T cells were isolated by negative selection with the EasySep CD4+ T cell isolation kit. PBMCs were separated from whole blood using Ficoll-Paque Plus gradient centrifugation and then either used fresh or cryopreserved at -140C. Triplicate wells were generally used for each culture condition.

Library creation used PCR. At the Johns Hopkins FTIC core, DNA from the cultured CD4+ T cells underwent TCR sequencing with the Oncomine TCR Beta short-read assay. The QIAamp micro DNA kit was used to extract genomic DNA from the cultured CD4+ T cells. Oncomine TCR Beta libraries from cultured CD4+ T cells were pooled using unique dual indexes and sequenced on an Illumina iSeq 100. Per the authors' processing: Non-productive sequences were filtered out, and CDR3s that did not start with C, did not end with F or W, or were shorter than 7 amino acids were discarded. The MANAFEST web application was used to identify antigen-specific clonotypes by comparing peptide-stimulated wells against reference wells and other culture wells. An FDR below 0.05, an odds ratio above 5, and a productive frequency above 0.1% in at least two of three replicate wells were required for clones to be considered positive. A clonotype counted as cross-reactive if it showed significant expansion both in the SARS-CoV-2 spike wells and in at least one common cold coronavirus spike condition. Using R version 3.6.1, CDR3 homology was evaluated through Levenshtein distances (stringdist) along with unrooted phylogenetic trees (ape). The public reads were run again by TCRdb, first through fastp at Q25 and then through MiXCR, and only productive beta chains were kept. Merged by CDR3 protein, the rows form single entries marked with the most common genes and DNA. None of the V and J calls come from the authors' own analysis; TCRdb made them. A total of about 4,200 distinct CDR3 sequences appear in this sample, over 45% of them only once. The ten biggest clones cover 40% to 55% of the sample.

CDR1 and CDR2, per the germline V gene, are SNHLY and FYNNEI. V was cut back by 2 bases and J by 7 bases, leaving a gap of 17 bases between them. Spanning cysteine to phenylalanine, the CDR3 consists of 15 amino acids. Of all the DNA, just the CDR3 is kept, 45 bases in frame from base 1. The sample consisted of CD4+ T cells from blood, cultured in vitro. The sequence was obtained from a human donor who had recovered from COVID-19. The rearrangement combines TRBV2 with TRBJ2-5, with no reliable assignment of the D segment. DNA sequence: TGTGCCAGCAGTGAACAGACATCGGCAACAGTGACCCAGTACTTC. Translated, it gives CASSEQTSATVTQYF.